Listed below are T cell receptor beta chains from one sample, sequenced in a study of blood T cell repertoires in COVID-19. Assay: immunoSEQ multiplex PCR; the TCRdb copy retains only in-frame clones and omits some. The table has 280,000 or so clones, around four fifths seen once. Sequenced: peripheral blood. These receptors all come from a woman aged 45-60 years who had recovered from COVID-19. Both conserved end residues are part of each CDR3. Fields, in order: clone size, J gene, D gene, V gene, CDR3 DNA, CDR3 protein. A D gene is named only where the DNA matches it firmly. Expanded clones are given a class, and other clones once, few, many or no size at all.

NA	TRBJ2-1	TRBD2	TRBV4-3	TGCGCCAGCAGCCAAGATCCTGTACGGGGGGATGAGCAGTTCTTC	CASSQDPVRGDEQFF
once	TRBJ1-4	NA	TRBV6-1	TGTGCCAGCAGTGAGGGCATTAGTTCAGCAACTAATGAAAAACTGTTTTTT	CASSEGISSATNEKLFF
NA	TRBJ2-5	NA	TRBV9	TGTGCCAGCAGCCAAAGAGGGGAGACCCAGTACTTC	CASSQRGETQYF
NA	TRBJ2-1	TRBD1	TRBV25-1	TGTGCCAGCAAAAAACAGGGGAGCTCCTACAATGAGCAGTTCTTC	CASKKQGSSYNEQFF
NA	TRBJ2-7	NA	TRBV3-1/TRBV3-2	TGTGCCAGCAGCCAAGCGGAACAGGAGTACGAGCAGTACTTC	CASSQAEQEYEQYF
NA	TRBJ2-1	NA	TRBV7-6	TGTGCCAGCAGCTTAATCCCCGCCGGGGAAAGCTCCTACAATGAGCAGTTCTTC	CASSLIPAGESSYNEQFF
NA	TRBJ1-6	TRBD1	TRBV6-2/TRBV6-3	TGTGCCAGCAGTAGGACAGGGGTGCTCTCACCCCTCCACTTT	CASSRTGVLSPLHF
NA	TRBJ2-1	TRBD2	TRBV28	TGTGCCAGCAGATCACCGGGACTAGCGGGAGGCTACAATGAGCAGTTCTTC	CASRSPGLAGGYNEQFF
NA	TRBJ1-5	NA	TRBV27	TGTGCCAGCAGTCCCGGACACCTTGGGAGCAATCAGCCCCAGCATTTT	CASSPGHLGSNQPQHF
NA	TRBJ2-3	TRBD2	TRBV4-1	TGCGCCAGCAGCCTACCTGCGGCCATTAGCGGGGGCCGAGTGATCACAGATACGCAGTATTTT	CASSLPAAISGGRVITDTQYF
NA	TRBJ2-6	NA	TRBV5-4	TGTGCCAGCAGCGGTAGGGAGAGAGGGGCCAACGTCCTGACTTTC	CASSGRERGANVLTF
NA	TRBJ2-6	NA	TRBV18	TGTGCCAGCTCACCGAGAGAGGGTGCTGGGGCCAACGTCCTGACTTTC	CASSPREGAGANVLTF
NA	TRBJ1-6	NA	TRBV18	TGTGCCAGCTCACCGCGGGTTGACGGGAATTCACCCCTCCACTTT	CASSPRVDGNSPLHF
NA	TRBJ2-5	NA	TRBV18	TGTGCCAGCTCACCGGGGCGGGGAGAGACCCAGTACTTC	CASSPGRGETQYF
NA	TRBJ2-5	NA	TRBV24-1	TGTGCCACCAGTGATTCAATTGAGACCCAGTACTTC	CATSDSIETQYF
NA	TRBJ1-6	TRBD1	TRBV5-1	TGCGCCAGCAGCCGGGACAGAAATTCACCCCTCCACTTT	CASSRDRNSPLHF
NA	TRBJ2-1	TRBD2	TRBV6-4	TGTGCCAGCAGTCATGATAGCGGGGGGGCTAATGAGCAGTTCTTC	CASSHDSGGANEQFF
NA	TRBJ2-7	NA	TRBV10-1	TGCGCCAGCAACCCCAGGGTGGGTGGCTGGTCCGGCGAGCAGTACTTC	CASNPRVGGWSGEQYF
NA	TRBJ1-5	NA	TRBV4-2	TGTGCCAGCAGCCAAGAAGATAGGGGAAATCAGCCCCAGCATTTT	CASSQEDRGNQPQHF
NA	TRBJ1-5	TRBD1	TRBV6-1	TGTGCCAGCAGTGAACTCGGACAGGGTGTTTTAAGCAATCAGCCCCAGCATTTT	CASSELGQGVLSNQPQHF
NA	TRBJ1-1	NA	TRBV7-2	TGTGCCAGCAGCGCCTCCTTTGGGGGGACTGAAGCTTTCTTT	CASSASFGGTEAFF
NA	TRBJ2-3	NA	TRBV5-4	TGTGCCAGCAGCTTATTCGGGACAGATACGCAGTATTTT	CASSLFGTDTQYF
NA	TRBJ1-4	NA	TRBV7-2	TGTGCCAGCAGCTTGGGGCCTGAAAAACTGTTTTTT	CASSLGPEKLFF
NA	TRBJ2-7	TRBD2	TRBV5-1	TGCGCCAGCAGCTCCAGGACTAGCGGGGCAAAATTCTACGAGCAGTACTTC	CASSSRTSGAKFYEQYF
NA	TRBJ1-5	TRBD1	TRBV19	TGTGCCAGTAGTTCGACAGGGGCGCCCAATCAGCCCCAGCATTTT	CASSSTGAPNQPQHF
NA	TRBJ1-1	NA	TRBV4-2	TGTGCCAGCAGCCAAGATGGACAGAAGAACACTGAAGCTTTCTTT	CASSQDGQKNTEAFF
few	TRBJ1-3	NA	TRBV7-6	TGTGCCAGCAGCACCGGCAGGGCAACTGGAAACACCATATATTTT	CASSTGRATGNTIYF